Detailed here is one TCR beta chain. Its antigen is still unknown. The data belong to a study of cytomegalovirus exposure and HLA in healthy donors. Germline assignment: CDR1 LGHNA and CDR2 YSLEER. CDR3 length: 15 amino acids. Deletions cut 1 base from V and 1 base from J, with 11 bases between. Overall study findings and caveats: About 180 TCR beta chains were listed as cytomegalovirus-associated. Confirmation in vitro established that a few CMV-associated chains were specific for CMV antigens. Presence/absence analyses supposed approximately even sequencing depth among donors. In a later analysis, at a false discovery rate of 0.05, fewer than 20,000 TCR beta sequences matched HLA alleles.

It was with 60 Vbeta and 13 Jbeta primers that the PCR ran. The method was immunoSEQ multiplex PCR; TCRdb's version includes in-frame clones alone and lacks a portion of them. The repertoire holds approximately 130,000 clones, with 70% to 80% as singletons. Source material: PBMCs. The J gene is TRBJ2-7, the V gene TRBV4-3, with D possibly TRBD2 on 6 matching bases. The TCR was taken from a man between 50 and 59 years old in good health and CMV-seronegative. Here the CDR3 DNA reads TGCGCCAGCAGCCAAGGGCGGGATTCATCCTACGAGCAGTACTTC. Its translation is CASSQGRDSSYEQYF.